The 27 T cell receptor beta chains reported below all come from one sample, sequenced in a study of control samples from healthy donors and cancer patients. Repertoires were generated with immunoSEQ multiplex PCR, while TCRdb's copy carries only in-frame clones and drops some. The sample comprises about 100,000 clones, roughly 90% of which are singletons, and 15% to 20% rests with the top ten. The sequenced sample was blood. The receptors originated from a woman between 50 and 59 years old in good health.

The rearrangement joins TRBV6-5 to TRBJ2-5; D may be TRBD1 (6 bases). Deletions cut 7 bases from V and 0 bases from J, with 9 bases between. Germline V CDR1 and CDR2: MNHEY, SVGAGI. The CDR3 has 13 residues. The CDR3 region is CASNTGYQETQYF. The CDR3 bases are TGTGCCAGCAATACAGGGTACCAAGAGACCCAGTACTTC.

V gene TRBV5-4 combines with J gene TRBJ2-5; 9 nucleotides agree with TRBD2. Germline lookup yields CDR1 SGHNT and CDR2 YYREEE (reference sequence). The CDR3 loop spans 16 amino acids. V lost 0 bases and J lost 5; bases outside the gene matches: 8. This CDR3 is CASSLAVSAGGETQYF. The CDR3 DNA reads as TGTGCCAGCAGCTTGGCCGTCTCCGCGGGAGGGGAGACCCAGTACTTC.

The gene calls are TRBV18 and TRBJ1-1; D gene ambiguous. CDR1 is KGHSH, CDR2 LQKENI, per germline. With 1 base removed from V and 4 bases from J, the gap between germline ends came to 7 bases. The CDR3 has 13 amino acids. CDR3 DNA: TGTGCCAGCTCACCACAACCAACCACTGAAGCTTTCTTT. Its translation: CASSPQPTTEAFF. Full variable domain (remainder filled in from reference TRBV18 and TRBJ1-1): NAGVMQNPRHLVRRRGQEARLRCSPMKGHSHVYWYRQLPEEGLKFMVYLQKENIIDESGMPKERFSAEFPKEGPSILRIQQVVRGDSAAYFCASSPQPTTEAFFGQGTRLTVV.

The chain combines TRBV7-9 with TRBJ2-3, with D perhaps matching TRBD2 (5 bases). CDR1 and CDR2 from the germline V gene are SEHNR and FQNEAQ (reference sequence). V lost 1 base to trimming and J lost 4 bases, with 15 bases between them. The length of the CDR3 is 16 residues. This chain's CDR3 is CASSLEWAGTPDTQYF. The CDR3 DNA reads as TGTGCCAGCAGCTTAGAATGGGCGGGTACCCCAGATACGCAGTATTTT.

The chain uses TRBV9 and TRBJ2-1; D possibly corresponds to TRBD2 (6 bases). CDR3 length equals 15 residues. Between the trimmed V and J ends, which lost 0 bases and 0 bases, there was a span of 7 bases. Germline loops: CDR1 SGDLS, CDR2 YYNGEE. The CDR3 reads CASSVARGSYNEQFF. Written as DNA, the CDR3 is TGTGCCAGCAGCGTAGCGCGGGGCTCCTACAATGAGCAGTTCTTC. Supplemented by reference TRBV9 and TRBJ2-1, the full variable domain reads DSGVTQTPKHLITATGQRVTLRCSPRSGDLSVYWYQQSLDQGLQFLIQYYNGEERAKGNILERFSAQQFPDLHSELNLSSLELGDSALYFCASSVARGSYNEQFFGPGTRLTVL.

This clone was recorded only once. The chain has TRBV14 and TRBJ2-7; D unclear. The V and J ends lost 4 bases and 9 bases respectively, with 13 bases between them. From germline, CDR1 is SGHDN and CDR2 FVKESK. The CDR3 totals 12 residues. CDR3: CASSLKERVQYV. CDR3 in DNA: TGTGCCAGCAGCCTTAAGGAACGGGTGCAGTACGTC.

J is TRBJ2-7 and V is TRBV14; 9 nucleotides align to TRBD1. V was pared by 9 bases and J by 5 bases, with 11 bases of the junction left unmatched. The CDR3 covers 14 residues. Germline V gene lookup returns CDR1 SGHDN and CDR2 FVKESK. CDR3 DNA: TGTGCCAGGGAAGGGACAGGGAGTTCCCACGAGCAGTACGTC. Its protein is CAREGTGSSHEQYV.

The chain is built from TRBV3-1 (or the pseudogene TRBV3-2) and TRBJ2-2; D ambiguous. V lost 4 bases and J lost 5, with 11 bases in between. CDR1 is LGHDT and CDR2 is YNNKEL in the germline V gene (reference sequence). The CDR3 has 14 residues. CDR3 residues: CASSPSSETGELFF. CDR3 nucleotides: TGTGCCAGCAGCCCCTCTTCGGAGACCGGGGAGCTGTTTTTT.

This chain uses TRBV20-1 with TRBJ2-7, with a possible D match to TRBD2 (6 bases). This CDR3 is built from 11 residues. V was trimmed by 6 bases and J by 9 bases, leaving 15 bases between them. Germline CDR1 DFQATT, CDR2 SNEGSKA (reference sequence). CDR3 sequence: CSAGGPGRQYF. The CDR3 nucleotides read TGCAGTGCGGGAGGCCCAGGGAGGCAGTACTTC.

Worth noting for this clone: At one boundary the junction diverges from the germline segment, which might be a read error. The rearrangement joins TRBV7-9 to TRBJ2-3; a weak D match, TRBD2 (5 bases). CDR1 is SEHNR and CDR2 is FQNEAQ in the germline V gene (reference sequence). The CDR3 runs 11 residues. The CDR3 spells CASSSSPRRHF. CDR3 nucleotide sequence: TGTGCCAGCAGCTCCAGCCCTAGGAGGCATTTT.

The chain carries TRBV7-9 and TRBJ2-2; D unclear. The CDR3 is 14 amino acids. Germline V CDR1 and CDR2: SEHNR, FQNEAQ (reference sequence). The germline V and J ends were trimmed by 5 bases and 7 bases, with 14 bases remaining between them. The CDR3: CASSRSIGGGELFF. The CDR3, as DNA: TGTGCCAGCAGCCGCTCAATCGGTGGCGGGGAGCTGTTTTTT. The full variable domain, rest sourced from reference TRBV7-9 and TRBJ2-2, is DTGVSQNPRHKITKRGQNVTFRCDPISEHNRLYWYRQTLGQGPEFLTYFQNEAQLEKSRLLSDRFSAERPKGSFSTLEIQRTEQGDSAMYLCASSRSIGGGELFFGEGSRLTVL.

The chain is built from TRBV19 and TRBJ2-1, with 8 bases fitting TRBD2. Germline V CDR1 and CDR2: LNHDA, SQIVND (reference sequence). Losses at the gene ends were 6 bases for V and 5 bases for J; bases not matched to a gene: 6. This CDR3 spans 14 amino acids. This CDR3 is CASRTSGLNNEQFF. CDR3 bases: TGTGCCAGTAGAACTAGCGGCCTCAACAATGAGCAGTTCTTC.

This chain joins TRBV10-3 and TRBJ1-5, with D possibly matching TRBD1 (6 bases). This CDR3 has 13 amino acids. V was shortened by 4 bases and J by 9 bases, with 13 bases between the two germline ends. Germline V CDR1 and CDR2: ENHRY, SYGVKD. CDR3 sequence (DNA): TGTGCCATCAGTGGGACAGCTCCCGGGCCCCAGCATTTT. Amino acid sequence: CAISGTAPGPQHF.

This chain uses TRBV27 with TRBJ1-2, with D possibly being TRBD1 (5 bases). The CDR3 is 15 residues long. V was trimmed by 2 bases and J by 9 bases, leaving 19 bases between them. Per the germline V gene, CDR1 is MNHEY and CDR2 is SMNVEV (reference sequence). CDR3 in DNA: TGTGCCAGCAGTTTAATGGGACCTCTTTGGGAGAGCTACACCTTC. This encodes CASSLMGPLWESYTF.

This clone appeared a single time. The chain joins TRBV20-1 to TRBJ1-4; TRBD1 matches 9 bases. The ends lost 3 bases at V and 7 bases at J; junction bases unmatched: 18. The CDR3 loop spans 18 amino acids. CDR1 and CDR2 (germline): DFQATT, SNEGSKA (reference sequence). The CDR3, as DNA: TGCAGTGCTAGTGGATCCACGGGACAGGGCATAGTTGGTGAAAAACTGTTTTTT. It is translated as CSASGSTGQGIVGEKLFF.

The rearrangement joins TRBV30 to TRBJ1-1; TRBD1 agrees at 7 bases. V shed 7 bases and J 0 bases; nucleotides not matched to a gene: 8. Germline lookup yields CDR1 GTSNPN and CDR2 SVGIG (reference sequence). CDR3 length equals 14 residues. In DNA form, the CDR3 reads TGTGCCTCGCGAAGGGGGCAAGTGAACACTGAAGCTTTCTTT. It specifies CASRRGQVNTEAFF. The variable domain in full, completed from reference TRBV30 and TRBJ1-1, reads SQTIHQWPATLVQPVGSPLSLECTVEGTSNPNLYWYRQAAGRGLQLLFYSVGIGQISSEVPQNLSASRPQDRQFILSSKKLLLSDSGFYLCASRRGQVNTEAFFGQGTRLTVV.

This clone has more than one count but fewer than ten. The V call is TRBV19, the J call TRBJ1-2, with D tentatively TRBD1 (5 bases). Trimming took off 3 bases at V and 2 bases at J, with 13 bases between the two ends. CDR3 length: 15 amino acids. The V gene's germline CDR1 is LNHDA and CDR2 SQIVND (reference sequence). In DNA, the CDR3 is TGTGCCAGTAGTATGAAGGCCGGGGCCAACTATGGCTACACCTTC. It is translated as CASSMKAGANYGYTF.

The J gene is TRBJ2-1, the V gene TRBV4-3; D unresolved. Germline V gives CDR1 LGHNA, CDR2 YSLEER. Trimming took off 0 bases at V and 9 bases at J, with 15 bases between the two ends. This CDR3 spans 15 amino acids. In DNA form, the CDR3 reads TGCGCCAGCAGCCAAGAGGTCCATGAGGAAAGTGAGCAGTTCTTC. Its translation: CASSQEVHEESEQFF.

V gene TRBV5-4 combines with J gene TRBJ1-1; 8 bases are shared with TRBD1. V lost 0 bases and J lost 2; bases outside the gene matches: 6. CDR3 length: 16 amino acids. Germline lookup yields CDR1 SGHNT and CDR2 YYREEE (reference sequence). The CDR3 reads CASSLGQGRFNTEAFF. For the CDR3, the DNA is TGTGCCAGCAGCTTGGGACAGGGGAGGTTCAACACTGAAGCTTTCTTT.

The V and J genes are TRBV9 and TRBJ1-2; 9 bases match TRBD1. Germline lookup yields CDR1 SGDLS and CDR2 YYNGEE. CDR3 length: 15 amino acids. After removal of 4 bases from V and 3 bases from J, the junction contained 7 bases not matched to a gene. DNA for the CDR3: TGTGCCAGCAGCCTCTCTGGGGACAGGGACTATGGCTACACCTTC. Protein sequence: CASSLSGDRDYGYTF.

The genes are TRBV18 and TRBJ2-7, with 9 bases lining up with TRBD2. This CDR3 contains 15 residues. Losses at the gene ends were 4 bases for V and 9 bases for J; bases not matched to a gene: 13. Germline V gene data show CDR1 as KGHSH and CDR2 as LQKENI. The CDR3 here is CASSLPASGVLRQYF. Here the CDR3 DNA reads TGTGCCAGCTCACTACCCGCTAGCGGGGTACTCAGGCAGTACTTC.

This chain connects TRBV11-3 to TRBJ2-1; weak D call: TRBD1 (6 bases). V lost 5 bases, J lost 2 bases, and 16 bases lay in between. The CDR3 is 16 amino acids. Per the germline V gene, CDR1 is SGHNT and CDR2 is YENEEA. CDR3 sequence reads: CASSPSYRTAYNEQFF. The CDR3 coding sequence is TGTGCCAGCAGCCCCTCTTATCGGACAGCCTACAATGAGCAGTTCTTC. The complete variable domain, with remaining parts taken from reference TRBV11-3 and TRBJ2-1, reads EAGVVQSPRYKIIEKKQPVAFWCNPISGHNTLYWYLQNLGQGPELLIRYENEEAVDDSQLPKDRFSAERLKGVDSTLKIQPAELGDSAVYLCASSPSYRTAYNEQFFGPGTRLTVL.

This chain uses TRBV7-3 with TRBJ2-1, with D maybe TRBD2 (6 bases). Trimming took off 1 base at V and 0 bases at J, with 10 bases between the two ends. The CDR3 runs to 16 residues. The germline V gene has CDR1 SGHTA and CDR2 FQGTGA. In DNA form, the CDR3 reads TGTGCCAGCAGCTTAATGGCTAGCGCCTCCTACAATGAGCAGTTCTTC. Protein: CASSLMASASYNEQFF.

The gene calls are TRBV6-5 and TRBJ2-3, with a tentative D call TRBD1 (6 bases). CDR1 is MNHEY, CDR2 SVGAGI, per germline. The CDR3 contains 14 residues. V was clipped by 6 bases and J by 2 bases, with 12 bases between them. CDR3 bases: TGTGCCAGCAGACTAAGGACAGTCACAGATACGCAGTATTTT. Its protein product is CASRLRTVTDTQYF.

The genes are TRBV11-2 and TRBJ2-5; D is possibly TRBD2 (6 bases). V was pared by 0 bases and J by 3 bases, with 17 bases between. Germline CDR1 is SGHAT and CDR2 is FQNNGV. The CDR3 runs 17 residues. The CDR3 protein is CASSLDPLSLAKETQYF. The CDR3 DNA reads TGTGCCAGCAGCTTAGATCCCCTCTCCCTAGCGAAAGAGACCCAGTACTTC.

V and J are TRBV9 and TRBJ2-2; 13 nucleotides match TRBD2. This CDR3 spans 16 amino acids. The V gene end was trimmed by 4 bases and the J gene end by 5 bases; junction bases not matched to a gene: 5. Germline V CDR1 and CDR2: SGDLS, YYNGEE. Here the CDR3 reads CASSPEGLAGTGELFF. Written as DNA, the CDR3 is TGTGCCAGCAGCCCAGAGGGACTAGCGGGGACCGGGGAGCTGTTTTTT.

The J gene is TRBJ2-1, the V gene TRBV6-2 or TRBV6-3, with 11 positions matching TRBD2. Germline CDR1 reads MNHEY; CDR2 reads SVGEGT. The CDR3 loop spans 16 amino acids. V dropped 2 bases and J dropped 9; count of bases not matched to a gene: 9. CDR3 amino acids: CASSYGLAGGLFEQFF. The DNA for the CDR3 is TGTGCCAGCAGTTACGGTCTAGCGGGAGGCCTCTTTGAGCAGTTCTTC.